The rows below give T cell receptor beta chains drawn from one sample of a study of OX40 agonist ivuxolimab in advanced cancers. Sequencing was performed with immunoSEQ multiplex PCR; in TCRdb, only in-frame clones are kept and a portion is missing. The sample lists 100,000 or so clones, around 87% occurring once. The sequencing here drew on CD4+ or CD8+ T cells sorted from blood, taken in a trial of the OX40 agonist ivuxolimab. The receptors originated from an adult with an advanced solid tumor such as melanoma, head and neck, liver or kidney cancer. Both conserved end residues are trimmed from each CDR3. The listing skips clone size in some rows; elsewhere it reads once, few, many or a size class.

J gene: TRBJ1-2; clone size: once; V gene: TRBV6-6; CDR3 protein: ASSYPGQGSYGYT
J gene: TRBJ2-5; clone size: NA; V gene: TRBV11-2; CDR3 protein: ASSGQGRAWSQY
J gene: TRBJ1-4; clone size: NA; V gene: TRBV7-9; CDR3 protein: ASSSLRGDPNEKLF
J gene: TRBJ1-4; clone size: NA; V gene: TRBV4-1; CDR3 protein: ASSRKREDREGEKLF
J gene: TRBJ2-3; clone size: NA; V gene: TRBV29-1; CDR3 protein: SARSQGDTQY
J gene: TRBJ1-2; clone size: NA; V gene: TRBV6-1; CDR3 protein: GSSSNYGYT
J gene: NA; clone size: NA; V gene: TRBV2; CDR3 protein: ASTPRGQSSYEQY
J gene: TRBJ2-5; clone size: NA; V gene: TRBV7-9; CDR3 protein: ASSRIWSALGETQY
J gene: TRBJ2-3; clone size: NA; V gene: TRBV10-3; CDR3 protein: AIRAWDTQY
J gene: TRBJ1-2; clone size: NA; V gene: TRBV9; CDR3 protein: ASSVAGMNYGYT
J gene: TRBJ1-6; clone size: NA; V gene: TRBV2; CDR3 protein: ASTSSRQGGSPLH
J gene: TRBJ2-7; clone size: NA; V gene: TRBV19; CDR3 protein: ASSLEGRGEQY
J gene: TRBJ1-1; clone size: NA; V gene: TRBV7-3; CDR3 protein: ASSLTGSTEAF
J gene: TRBJ2-7; clone size: NA; V gene: TRBV7-2; CDR3 protein: ASSVASGGRYEQY
J gene: TRBJ1-4; clone size: NA; V gene: TRBV27; CDR3 protein: ASSLSRLNEKLF
J gene: TRBJ1-4; clone size: once; V gene: TRBV30; CDR3 protein: AWSSGKGAREKLF
J gene: TRBJ2-3; clone size: NA; V gene: TRBV6-1; CDR3 protein: ASRSGDSQITQY
J gene: TRBJ2-5; clone size: NA; V gene: TRBV5-1; CDR3 protein: ASSLGSVQETQY
J gene: TRBJ2-1; clone size: NA; V gene: TRBV19; CDR3 protein: ASSLWTSYNEQF
J gene: TRBJ1-1; clone size: NA; V gene: TRBV19; CDR3 protein: ASSIALGTAEAF
J gene: TRBJ2-2; clone size: NA; V gene: TRBV5-1; CDR3 protein: ASSWDSSNTGELF
J gene: TRBJ1-1; clone size: NA; V gene: TRBV4-1; CDR3 protein: ASSQEIGRMNTEAF
J gene: NA; clone size: NA; V gene: TRBV12-5; CDR3 protein: ASGLVLGVGYEQY
J gene: TRBJ2-7; clone size: NA; V gene: TRBV6-1; CDR3 protein: ASSELAGGPDEQY
J gene: TRBJ1-2; clone size: NA; V gene: TRBV28; CDR3 protein: ASREPYGYT
J gene: TRBJ1-2; clone size: NA; V gene: TRBV29-1; CDR3 protein: SVGGSDGYT
J gene: TRBJ1-2; clone size: NA; V gene: TRBV6-5; CDR3 protein: ASSNGRNGYT